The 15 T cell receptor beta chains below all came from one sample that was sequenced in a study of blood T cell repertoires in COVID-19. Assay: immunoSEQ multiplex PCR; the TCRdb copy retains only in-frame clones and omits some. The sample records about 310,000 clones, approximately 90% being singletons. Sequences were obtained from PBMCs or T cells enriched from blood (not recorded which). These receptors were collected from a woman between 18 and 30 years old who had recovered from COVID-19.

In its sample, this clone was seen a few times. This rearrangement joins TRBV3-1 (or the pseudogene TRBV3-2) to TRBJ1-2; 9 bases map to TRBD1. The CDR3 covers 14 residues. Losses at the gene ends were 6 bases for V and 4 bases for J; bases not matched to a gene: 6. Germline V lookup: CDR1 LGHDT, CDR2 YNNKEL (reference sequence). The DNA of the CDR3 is TGTGCCAGCAGGAACAGGGGGCCAAGCTATGGCTACACCTTC. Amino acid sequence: CASRNRGPSYGYTF.

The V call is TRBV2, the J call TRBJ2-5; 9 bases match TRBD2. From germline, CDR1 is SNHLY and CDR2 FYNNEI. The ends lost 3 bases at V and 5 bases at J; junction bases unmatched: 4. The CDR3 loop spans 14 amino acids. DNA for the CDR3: TGTGCCAGCAGTGATTGGCTAGCGGGGGAGACCCAGTACTTC. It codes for CASSDWLAGETQYF. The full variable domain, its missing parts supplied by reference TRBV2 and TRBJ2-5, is EPEVTQTPSHQVTQMGQEVILRCVPISNHLYFYWYRQILGQKVEFLVSFYNNEISEKSEIFDDQFSVERPDGSNFTLKIRSTKLEDSAMYFCASSDWLAGETQYFGPGTRLLVL.

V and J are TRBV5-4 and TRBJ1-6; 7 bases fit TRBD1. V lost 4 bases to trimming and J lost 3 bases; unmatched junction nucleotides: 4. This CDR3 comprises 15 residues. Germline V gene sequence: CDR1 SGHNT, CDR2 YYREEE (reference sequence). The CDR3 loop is CASSVGQIYNSPLHF. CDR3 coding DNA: TGTGCCAGCAGCGTGGGACAGATCTATAATTCACCCCTCCACTTT.

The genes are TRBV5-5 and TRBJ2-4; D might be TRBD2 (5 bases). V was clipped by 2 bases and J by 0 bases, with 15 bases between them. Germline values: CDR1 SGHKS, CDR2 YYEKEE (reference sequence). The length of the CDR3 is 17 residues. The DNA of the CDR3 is TGTGCCAGCAGCTTTGTTTCCGGGAAAATAGCCAAAAACATTCAGTACTTC. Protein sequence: CASSFVSGKIAKNIQYF. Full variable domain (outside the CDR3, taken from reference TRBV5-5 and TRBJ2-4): DAGVTQSPTHLIKTRGQQVTLRCSPISGHKSVSWYQQVLGQGPQFIFQYYEKEERGRGNFPDRFSARQFPNYSSELNVNALLLGDSALYLCASSFVSGKIAKNIQYFGAGTRLSVL.

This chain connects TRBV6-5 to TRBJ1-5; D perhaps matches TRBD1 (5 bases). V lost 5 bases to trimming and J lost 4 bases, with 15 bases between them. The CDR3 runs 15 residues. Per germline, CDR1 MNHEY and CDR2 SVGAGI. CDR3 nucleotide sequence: TGTGCCAGCAGTCCCCAGTCAGGGCTGAATCAGCCCCAGCATTTT. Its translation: CASSPQSGLNQPQHF.

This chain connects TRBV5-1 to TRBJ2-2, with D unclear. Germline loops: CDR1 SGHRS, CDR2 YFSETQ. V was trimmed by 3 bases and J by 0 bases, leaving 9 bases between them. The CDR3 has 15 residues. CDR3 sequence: CASSSDEANTGELFF. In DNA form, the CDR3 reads TGCGCCAGCAGCTCCGACGAGGCGAACACCGGGGAGCTGTTTTTT. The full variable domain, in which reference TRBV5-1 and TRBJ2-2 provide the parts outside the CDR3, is KAGVTQTPRYLIKTRGQQVTLSCSPISGHRSVSWYQQTPGQGLQFLFEYFSETQRNKGNFPGRFSGRQFSNSRSEMNVSTLELGDSALYLCASSSDEANTGELFFGEGSRLTVL.

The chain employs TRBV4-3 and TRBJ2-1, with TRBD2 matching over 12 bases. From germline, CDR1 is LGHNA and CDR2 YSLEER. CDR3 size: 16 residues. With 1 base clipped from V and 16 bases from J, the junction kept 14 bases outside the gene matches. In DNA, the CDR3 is TGCGCCAGCAGCCAAGCGGCTAGCGGGAGGGCCGGAGCATTTTTCTTC. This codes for CASSQAASGRAGAFFF.

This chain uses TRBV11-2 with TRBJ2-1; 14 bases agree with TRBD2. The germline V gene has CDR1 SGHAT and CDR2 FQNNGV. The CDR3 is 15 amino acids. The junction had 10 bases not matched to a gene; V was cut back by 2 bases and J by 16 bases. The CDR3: CASSLPVRLAGGSFF. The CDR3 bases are TGTGCCAGCAGCTTACCCGTTAGACTAGCGGGGGGGTCCTTCTTC.

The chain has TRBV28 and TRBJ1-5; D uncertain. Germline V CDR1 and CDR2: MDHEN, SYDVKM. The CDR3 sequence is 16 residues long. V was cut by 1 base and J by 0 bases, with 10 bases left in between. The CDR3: CASSLYFRNSNQPQHF. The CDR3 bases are TGTGCCAGCAGTTTATACTTCAGGAATAGCAATCAGCCCCAGCATTTT.

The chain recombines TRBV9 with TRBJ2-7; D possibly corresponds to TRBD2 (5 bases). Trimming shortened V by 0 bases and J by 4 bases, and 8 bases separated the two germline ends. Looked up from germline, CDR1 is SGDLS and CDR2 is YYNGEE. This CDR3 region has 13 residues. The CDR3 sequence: CASSVVEGYEQYF. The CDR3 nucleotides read TGTGCCAGCAGCGTAGTCGAGGGTTACGAGCAGTACTTC. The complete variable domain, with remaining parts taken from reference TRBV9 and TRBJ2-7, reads DSGVTQTPKHLITATGQRVTLRCSPRSGDLSVYWYQQSLDQGLQFLIQYYNGEERAKGNILERFSAQQFPDLHSELNLSSLELGDSALYFCASSVVEGYEQYFGPGTRLTVT.

The DNA for the CDR3 is TGCGCCAGCAGCTTGGGGACAGGGGCGAACACCGGGGAGCTGTTTTTT. This gives the protein CASSLGTGANTGELFF. This sequence joins TRBV5-1 and TRBJ2-2, with 9 bases matching TRBD1. CDR3 size: 16 residues. The ends lost 0 bases at V and 0 bases at J; junction bases unmatched: 0. CDR1 SGHRS and CDR2 YFSETQ come from the germline V gene.

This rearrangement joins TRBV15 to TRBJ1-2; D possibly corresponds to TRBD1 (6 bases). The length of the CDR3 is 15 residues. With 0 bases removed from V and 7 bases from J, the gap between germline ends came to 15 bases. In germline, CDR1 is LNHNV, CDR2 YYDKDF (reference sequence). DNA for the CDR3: TGTGCCACCAGCAGAGATCTTGGGTCAGGGGCTGGCTACACCTTC. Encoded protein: CATSRDLGSGAGYTF.

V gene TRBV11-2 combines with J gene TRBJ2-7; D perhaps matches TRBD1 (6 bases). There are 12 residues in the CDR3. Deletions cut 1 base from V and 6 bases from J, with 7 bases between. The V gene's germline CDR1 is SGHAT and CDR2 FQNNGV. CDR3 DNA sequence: TGTGCCAGCAGCTTAGGGGACACCGAGCAGTACTTC. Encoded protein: CASSLGDTEQYF.

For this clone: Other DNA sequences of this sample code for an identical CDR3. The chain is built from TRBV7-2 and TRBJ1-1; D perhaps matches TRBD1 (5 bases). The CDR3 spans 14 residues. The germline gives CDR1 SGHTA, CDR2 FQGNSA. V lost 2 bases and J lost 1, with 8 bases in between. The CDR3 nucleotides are TGTGCCAGCAGCTTAACCGGGGGGAACACTGAAGCTTTCTTT. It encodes CASSLTGGNTEAFF. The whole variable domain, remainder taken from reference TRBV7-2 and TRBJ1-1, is GAGVSQSPSNKVTEKGKDVELRCDPISGHTALYWYRQSLGQGLEFLIYFQGNSAPDKSGLPSDRFSAERTGGSVSTLTIQRTQQEDSAVYLCASSLTGGNTEAFFGQGTRLTVV.

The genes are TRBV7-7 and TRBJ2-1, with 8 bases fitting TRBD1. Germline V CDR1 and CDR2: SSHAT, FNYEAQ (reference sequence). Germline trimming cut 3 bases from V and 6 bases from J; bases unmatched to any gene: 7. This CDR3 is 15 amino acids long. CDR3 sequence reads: CASSFGQGAFNEQFF. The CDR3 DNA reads TGTGCCAGCAGCTTTGGTCAGGGGGCTTTCAATGAGCAGTTCTTC.